Listed below are T cell receptor beta chains from one sample, sequenced in a study of T cell changes during pregnancy in multiple sclerosis. The data were produced by immunoSEQ multiplex PCR, yet TCRdb's version contains in-frame clones alone and is incomplete. This sample has about 75,000 clones, with roughly nine tenths found just once. The sample in question was peripheral blood, obtained in the first trimester of pregnancy. These receptors came from a female donor in good health, enrolled as a control in a pregnancy study. The CDR3 runs from the conserved cysteine through the conserved F or W. D genes are given only for firm matches. Only part of the rows carry a size: once, few, many, or a class if the clone is expanded.

V	D	size	J	DNA	CDR3
TRBV14	.	.	TRBJ2-7	TGTGCCAGCAGCCAAGATTGGGCAAGGGGGACGCAGTACTTC	CASSQDWARGTQYF
TRBV9	.	once	TRBJ2-7	TGTGCCAGCAGCGTAGACGGAGGTTTGGGGGAGCAGTACTTC	CASSVDGGLGEQYF
TRBV5-5	.	.	TRBJ2-7	TGTGCCAGCAGCTTAGGGGCAGGGTTGTCCTACGAGCAGTACTTC	CASSLGAGLSYEQYF
TRBV4-3	TRBD1	.	TRBJ1-5	TGCGCCAGCAGCCAAGATTGGGACAGGCCGAATCAGCCCCAGCATTTT	CASSQDWDRPNQPQHF
TRBV11-2	.	.	TRBJ1-4	TGTGCCAGCAGCTTAGCAGGGGTAATTGAAAAACTGTTTTTT	CASSLAGVIEKLFF
TRBV14	.	.	TRBJ2-7	TGTGCCAGCAGCCAAGATTCCCCTCGCGCGGCCCTATACGAGCAGTACTTC	CASSQDSPRAALYEQYF
TRBV5-1	TRBD1	.	TRBJ2-7	TGCGCCAGCAGCGCGGACAGGTCCTACGAGCAGTACTTC	CASSADRSYEQYF
TRBV20-1	.	.	TRBJ2-7	TGCAGTGCTGGAGACAGTTACGAGCAGTACTTC	CSAGDSYEQYF
TRBV11-2	.	.	TRBJ1-2	TGTGCCAGCAGCTTAAACAGGTTAATGGGAAGCTACACCTTC	CASSLNRLMGSYTF
TRBV5-4	TRBD2	.	TRBJ2-7	TGTGCCAGCAGCTTGAGGTCTAGCGGGAGGCTCATGTATGACGAGCAGTACTTC	CASSLRSSGRLMYDEQYF
TRBV19	.	few	TRBJ1-2	TGTGCCAGTAGTATAGCCCACGAGTCCTGGGCCTGGGGCTACACCTTC	CASSIAHESWAWGYTF
TRBV5-4	.	.	TRBJ2-1	TGTGCCAGCAGCCCGGGAAAGGCGTTATGGAATGAGCAGTTCTTC	CASSPGKALWNEQFF
TRBV7-2	TRBD2	.	TRBJ2-1	TGTGCCAGCACCCCAGGGACTAGCGGGAGCTACAATGAGCAGTTCTTC	CASTPGTSGSYNEQFF
TRBV7-8	TRBD2	.	TRBJ2-1	TGTGCCAGCAGCTTAGTGGCGGGGGGCCCTTCGGAGCAGTTCTTC	CASSLVAGGPSEQFF
TRBV7-8	TRBD1	.	TRBJ1-2	TGTGCCAGCAGCGCCCGGACAGGGGCTGGCTATGGCTACACCTTC	CASSARTGAGYGYTF
TRBV30	.	few	TRBJ1-6	TGTGCCTGGAGTGTAGGCGGGGCTCATAATTCACCCCTCCACTTT	CAWSVGGAHNSPLHF
TRBV19	.	.	TRBJ1-2	TGTGCCAGTATTCCGCGACAGGCGACCTATGGCTACACCTTC	CASIPRQATYGYTF
TRBV10-3	TRBD2	.	TRBJ2-3	TGTGCCACCGAACTGGCTGGGGAGGGTACGCAGTATTTT	CATELAGEGTQYF
TRBV10-3	.	.	TRBJ2-7	TGTGCCATCAGTTCAGACTCCTACGAGCAGTACTTC	CAISSDSYEQYF
TRBV7-9	TRBD2	.	TRBJ2-7	TGTGCCAGCAGCTTACTCGGGACTAGCGGTTATCGGGGGGAGCAGTACTTC	CASSLLGTSGYRGEQYF
TRBV7-8	TRBD1	.	TRBJ1-1	TGTGCCAGCAGCTCTGTCAGGGGGTCCACTGAAGCTTTCTTT	CASSSVRGSTEAFF
TRBV10-1	TRBD1	.	TRBJ2-7	TGCGCCAGCAGTGAATCCGGGACAGGGGGCTGCGAGCAGTACTTC	CASSESGTGGCEQYF
TRBV6-4	.	.	TRBJ1-1	TGTGCCAGCAGTTACGGGGAAAACACTGAAGCTTTCTTT	CASSYGENTEAFF
TRBV10-2	.	.	TRBJ1-1	TGCGCCAGCAGTGAGCTACAGGGGAACACTGAAGCTTTCTTT	CASSELQGNTEAFF
TRBV9	TRBD2	.	TRBJ2-1	TGTGCCAGCAGCGTCGCTACTAGCGGGGCCTACAATGAGCAGTTCTTC	CASSVATSGAYNEQFF
TRBV28	TRBD1	.	TRBJ1-1	TGTGCCAGCAGGGAAGGGACAGCGAACACTGAAGCTTTCTTT	CASREGTANTEAFF
TRBV19	.	few	TRBJ1-2	TGTGCCAGTAACTCCTTAGGGGGAAGGGACGGTAACTATGGCTACACCTTC	CASNSLGGRDGNYGYTF
TRBV6-5	.	.	TRBJ2-1	TGTGCCAGCAGTTCGTTAAGAGGAGATGAGCAGTTCTTC	CASSSLRGDEQFF
TRBV4-1	.	.	TRBJ1-1	TGCGCCAGCAGCCAACTCGGGACTACCAAAGAAGCTTTCTTT	CASSQLGTTKEAFF
TRBV6-5	.	.	TRBJ1-4	TGTGCCAGCACCAGGCTAGGGGATGAAAAACTGTTTTTT	CASTRLGDEKLFF
TRBV27	TRBD1	.	TRBJ2-5	TGTGCCAGCAGTGGGACCCGCCTTTCAGGGGGCCGGGAGACCCAGTACTTC	CASSGTRLSGGRETQYF
TRBV6-6	.	.	TRBJ2-1	TGTGCCAGCACCCAGGGGGGACTAGCCTACAATGAGCAGTTCTTC	CASTQGGLAYNEQFF
TRBV10-3	TRBD1	medium-sized	TRBJ2-1	TGTGCCATCAGGGGGACAGGAGCAGCCTACAATGAGCAGTTCTTC	CAIRGTGAAYNEQFF
TRBV7-8	.	.	TRBJ2-7	TGTGCCAGCAGCTTAGCGCCGACACCGTACGAGCAGTACTTC	CASSLAPTPYEQYF
TRBV14	.	.	TRBJ1-1	TGTGCCAGCAGCCGAGGGTACACTGAAGCTTTCTTT	CASSRGYTEAFF
TRBV18	.	.	TRBJ1-5	TGTGCCAGCTCACAAGGACAGAACAATCAGCCCCAGCATTTT	CASSQGQNNQPQHF
TRBV7-2	.	once	TRBJ1-1	TGTGCCAGCAGCTTAGCGCGGGAGAACACTGAAGCTTTCTTT	CASSLARENTEAFF
TRBV19	TRBD2	.	TRBJ2-5	TGTGCCAGTATTGGATTTGGGGGGGACGATATCCAGTACTTC	CASIGFGGDDIQYF
TRBV5-5	.	.	TRBJ2-7	TGTGCCAGCAGCTTGGTGGCAGGGACACAATACGAGCAGTACTTC	CASSLVAGTQYEQYF
TRBV4-3	.	.	TRBJ2-7	TGCGCCAGCAGCCAAGATCTGGACATCTCCTACGAGCAGTACTTC	CASSQDLDISYEQYF